This TCR beta chain was observed in a study of T-cell reconstitution after alpha-beta-depleted transplantation in children. The V and J ends lost 4 bases and 0 bases respectively, with 6 bases between them. Looked up from germline, CDR1 is GTSNPN and CDR2 is SVGIG (reference sequence). The CDR3 has 12 amino acids. A library of TCRbeta sequences, prepared with unique molecular identifiers, was generated. From the PCR reads, TCRdb called clonotypes with MiXCR, one entry per CDR3 protein. The sample contains some 530,000 distinct CDR3 sequences, approximately 13% of which appear only once. This sequence joins TRBV30 and TRBJ1-1; no firm D call. The sequences come from PBMCs from the stem cell graft donor, collected from the stem cell graft. This TCR was recovered from a human donor who donated a stem cell graft to a child with combined immunodeficiency. CDR3 sequence: CAWTHLNTEAFF. The CDR3 DNA follows: TGTGCCTGGACCCACCTGAACACTGAAGCTTTCTTT. The variable domain in full, completed from reference TRBV30 and TRBJ1-1, reads SQTIHQWPATLVQPVGSPLSLECTVEGTSNPNLYWYRQAAGRGLQLLFYSVGIGQISSEVPQNLSASRPQDRQFILSSKKLLLSDSGFYLCAWTHLNTEAFFGQGTRLTVV.